One and the same sample provided the 2 T cell receptor beta chains below, sequenced in a study of blood T cell repertoires in COVID-19. TCRdb's copy holds only in-frame clones and misses some; the assay was immunoSEQ multiplex PCR. The sample yields more than 200,000 clones, roughly nine tenths seen once. The material sequenced was peripheral blood. The receptors originated from a man in his forties with acute or convalescent COVID-19.

The V call is TRBV29-1, the J call TRBJ2-6, with a possible D match to TRBD1 (6 bases). The CDR3 totals 15 residues. Germline V gene sequence: CDR1 SQVTM, CDR2 ANQGSEA. V was pared by 0 bases and J by 10 bases, with 16 bases between. The CDR3 DNA sequence: TGCAGCGTTGAAGATAAAGGGGCAGGGGATAACGTCCTGACTTTC. This codes for CSVEDKGAGDNVLTF.

The J gene is TRBJ1-2, the V gene TRBV5-1, with 7 bases fitting TRBD1. V trimming: 2 bases; J trimming: 6 bases; junction bases outside the gene matches: 10. This CDR3 spans 15 amino acids. In germline, CDR1 is SGHRS, CDR2 YFSETQ. Written as DNA, the CDR3 is TGCGCCAGCAGCTTCAATTTGCGACAGGGAAATGGCTACACCTTC. Translated, it gives CASSFNLRQGNGYTF.